This entry lists 24 T cell receptor beta chains sequenced from one sample in a study of beta chain features in type 1 diabetes. Expressed TCRB transcripts were sequenced because the entire RNA isolate underwent reverse transcription. Sequencing was performed with immunoSEQ multiplex PCR; in TCRdb, only in-frame clones are kept and a portion is missing. In the table there are approximately 730,000 clones, roughly 13% of which are singletons. Study results and caveats: Within each of all four CD4+ subsets, Type 1 diabetes patients had TCRB CDR3s that were moderately but significantly shorter.

These TCRs' antigens remain unknown. The sample was naive CD4+ T cells from blood. These receptors came from a man aged 18 to 35 with type 1 diabetes.

This clone was counted between two and nine times. The V and J genes are TRBV7-2 and TRBJ2-3; D possibly uses TRBD1 or TRBD2 (6 bases each). This CDR3 is built from 16 residues. Germline CDR1 is SGHTA and CDR2 is FQGNSA. Trimming cost V 1 base and J 3 bases, with 14 bases left between them. The CDR3 DNA reads as TGTGCCAGCAGCTTAGTTGGGGGGCGCGTTACAGATACGCAGTATTTT. Translation: CASSLVGGRVTDTQYF.

The V gene is TRBV29-1, the J gene TRBJ1-4, with D perhaps TRBD1 (6 bases). In germline, CDR1 is SQVTM, CDR2 ANQGSEA. The CDR3 is made up of 14 amino acids. V was trimmed by 7 bases and J by 6 bases, leaving 18 bases between them. CDR3 in amino acids: CSAGGRGLDEKLFF. The CDR3 DNA reads TGCAGCGCCGGGGGGCGGGGGCTCGATGAAAAACTGTTTTTT. Variable domain in full (rest from reference TRBV29-1 and TRBJ1-4): SAVISQKPSRDICQRGTSLTIQCQVDSQVTMMFWYRQQPGQSLTLIATANQGSEATYESGFVIDKFPISRPNLTFSTLTVSNMSPEDSSIYLCSAGGRGLDEKLFFGSGTQLSVL.

The chain has TRBV30 and TRBJ2-7, with D possibly called TRBD1 or TRBD2 (6 bases each). The CDR3 totals 12 residues. Trimming removed 5 bases at V and 7 bases at J, with 15 bases between. Germline V gene lookup returns CDR1 GTSNPN and CDR2 SVGIG (reference sequence). The CDR3 DNA sequence: TGTGCCTGGGGCCGGGGGCCGGGAGAGCAGTACTTC. Translated: CAWGRGPGEQYF. Full variable domain (missing parts from reference TRBV30 and TRBJ2-7): SQTIHQWPATLVQPVGSPLSLECTVEGTSNPNLYWYRQAAGRGLQLLFYSVGIGQISSEVPQNLSASRPQDRQFILSSKKLLLSDSGFYLCAWGRGPGEQYFGPGTRLTVT.

The chain is built from TRBV28 and TRBJ2-5; the D is unclear. The CDR3 is made up of 12 amino acids. Looked up from germline, CDR1 is MDHEN and CDR2 is SYDVKM. V gave up 3 bases and J gave up 5 bases, with 7 bases separating them. Here the CDR3 DNA reads TGTGCCAGCAGTTTTCGTCGGGAGACCCAGTACTTC. It yields the protein CASSFRRETQYF.

Only a few counts were recorded for this clone. V gene TRBV7-9 combines with J gene TRBJ2-6, with 7 bases aligning to TRBD2. J gave up 2 bases and V 4 bases, and 8 bases lay outside the gene matches. This CDR3 is 17 amino acids long. Germline V gene lookup returns CDR1 SEHNR and CDR2 FQNEAQ (reference sequence). CDR3: CASSSPREGTGANVLTF. As DNA, the CDR3 is TGTGCCAGCAGCTCCCCGAGGGAGGGGACTGGGGCCAACGTCCTGACTTTC.

In its sample, this clone was seen a few times. The chain joins TRBV9 to TRBJ1-3; D ambiguous. Per the germline V gene, CDR1 is SGDLS and CDR2 is YYNGEE. Trimming took off 2 bases at V and 0 bases at J, with 6 bases between the two ends. The CDR3 extends over 14 amino acids. The DNA of the CDR3 is TGTGCCAGCAGCGTTTCGAGCTCTGGAAACACCATATATTTT. It codes for CASSVSSSGNTIYF.

This clone has just one count. The CDR3 nucleotides are TGTGCCAGCAGCTTAGGAACTAGCGGGCCTCCTAGCACAGATACGCAGTATTTT. The encoded protein is CASSLGTSGPPSTDTQYF. The chain recombines TRBV7-2 with TRBJ2-3; 9 bases agree with TRBD2. In germline, CDR1 is SGHTA, CDR2 FQGNSA. This CDR3 contains 18 residues. With V trimmed by 1 base and J by 0 bases, 8 bases remained unmatched.

The chain uses TRBV6-4 and TRBJ2-3; D is uncertain. This CDR3 region has 12 residues. Germline loops: CDR1 MRHNA, CDR2 SNTAGT. V was shortened by 4 bases and J by 5 bases, with 7 bases between the two germline ends. CDR3 DNA: TGTGCCAGCAGTGCCTCGGGAGATACGCAGTATTTT. Translation: CASSASGDTQYF.

Comment on this clone: The sample has other DNA sequences that encode this CDR3 too. The V call is TRBV18, the J call TRBJ1-1; TRBD1 might be the D (6 bases). The germline V and J ends were trimmed by 4 bases and 1 base, with 7 bases remaining between them. From germline, CDR1 is KGHSH and CDR2 LQKENI. The CDR3 consists of 13 residues. CDR3 DNA sequence: TGTGCCAGCTCACAGGGGGGGAACACTGAAGCTTTCTTT. Translation: CASSQGGNTEAFF.

The chain combines TRBV27 with TRBJ2-3; unclear D gene. The CDR3 contains 16 residues. V was trimmed by 4 bases and J by 3 bases, leaving 17 bases between them. CDR1 is MNHEY and CDR2 is SMNVEV in the germline V gene (reference sequence). CDR3 nucleotides: TGTGCCAGCAGTTCCGCCCTCTGGGCCCGGACAGATACGCAGTATTTT. It yields the protein CASSSALWARTDTQYF.

The sample holds a few counts of this clone. Other nucleotide sequences in the sample specify the same CDR3. The chain recombines TRBV30 with TRBJ2-3; D gene ambiguous. V lost 0 bases and J lost 5, with 3 bases in between. This CDR3 has 11 residues. CDR1 GTSNPN and CDR2 SVGIG come from the germline V gene (reference sequence). This CDR3 is CAWSVLDTQYF. The CDR3 DNA is TGTGCCTGGAGTGTACTAGATACGCAGTATTTT.

The rearrangement links TRBV15 to TRBJ2-5, with TRBD2 identical over 8 bases. Germline loops: CDR1 LNHNV, CDR2 YYDKDF (reference sequence). The CDR3 extends over 15 amino acids. V lost 6 bases to trimming and J lost 2 bases; unmatched junction nucleotides: 8. In DNA, the CDR3 is TGTGCCACCAGTTTAAGCGGGGGAGCACAAGAGACCCAGTACTTC. Its protein product is CATSLSGGAQETQYF.

This chain links TRBV25-1 with TRBJ1-6, with 10 bases lining up with TRBD1. The CDR3 has 16 amino acids. Germline V lookup: CDR1 MGHDK, CDR2 SYGVNS. After removal of 5 bases from V and 7 bases from J, the junction contained 8 bases not matched to a gene. As DNA, the CDR3 is TGTGCCAGCAGTTCCCCCGGGACAGGGGACAATTCACCCCTCCACTTT. Translation gives CASSSPGTGDNSPLHF.

The chain carries TRBV19 and TRBJ2-3, with D maybe TRBD1 (5 bases). The V gene's germline CDR1 is LNHDA and CDR2 SQIVND (reference sequence). The CDR3 sequence is 13 residues long. Deletions cut 7 bases from V and 4 bases from J, with 12 bases between. The CDR3 bases are TGTGCCAGTAATGGGGCTTGGCCAGATACGCAGTATTTT. It codes for CASNGAWPDTQYF.

J is TRBJ2-5 and V is TRBV11-2, with D tentatively TRBD1 or TRBD2 (5 bases each). CDR1 is SGHAT, CDR2 FQNNGV, per germline. Between the trimmed V and J ends, which lost 5 bases and 2 bases, there was a span of 15 bases. This CDR3 is 15 amino acids long. CDR3 amino acids: CASSATGARQETQYF. DNA for the CDR3: TGTGCCAGCAGCGCCACCGGGGCACGGCAAGAGACCCAGTACTTC. The variable domain in full, with the rest retrieved from reference TRBV11-2 and TRBJ2-5, is EAGVAQSPRYKIIEKRQSVAFWCNPISGHATLYWYQQILGQGPKLLIQFQNNGVVDDSQLPKDRFSAERLKGVDSTLKIQPAKLEDSAVYLCASSATGARQETQYFGPGTRLLVL.

The V gene is TRBV27, the J gene TRBJ1-4; D remains ambiguous. V lost 3 bases, J lost 6 bases, and 8 bases lay in between. This CDR3 comprises 13 residues. Germline V lookup: CDR1 MNHEY, CDR2 SMNVEV (reference sequence). The CDR3 protein is CASSFYQDEKLFF. CDR3 sequence (DNA): TGTGCCAGCAGTTTTTATCAGGATGAAAAACTGTTTTTT.

This clone was found a few times. J is TRBJ2-3 and V is TRBV29-1; no clear D. The CDR3 length is 13 residues. Germline V CDR1 and CDR2: SQVTM, ANQGSEA. V lost 4 bases and J lost 0, with 8 bases in between. In DNA, the CDR3 is TGCAGCGTTGTTTTAACTAGCACAGATACGCAGTATTTT. This gives the protein CSVVLTSTDTQYF.

This clone was detected a few times. CDR3 sequence (DNA): TGTGCCACTCAGTCCTACAATGAGCAGTTCTTC. It yields the protein CATQSYNEQFF. V usage is TRBV10-3 and J usage is TRBJ2-1; the D is unclear. Germline CDR1 is ENHRY and CDR2 is SYGVKD. The V end was cut by 10 bases, the J end by 1 base, with 5 bases between. This CDR3 has 11 amino acids.

For the CDR3, the DNA is TGTGCCAGCAGCCTGACGACAGGGTCCAACAATGAGCAGTTCTTC. It translates to CASSLTTGSNNEQFF. This chain uses TRBV6-5 with TRBJ2-1; the match to TRBD1 covers 7 bases. Germline assignment: CDR1 MNHEY and CDR2 SVGAGI. This CDR3 has 15 amino acids. The J segment lost 5 bases and the V segment lost 6 bases, leaving 10 bases of the junction unmatched.

This clone occurred a few times. The chain recombines TRBV29-1 with TRBJ1-2; D remains unclear. Trimming took off 3 bases at V and 1 base at J, with 6 bases between the two ends. This CDR3 contains 12 residues. In germline, CDR1 is SQVTM, CDR2 ANQGSEA. The CDR3 region is CSVDLNNYGYTF. CDR3 in DNA: TGCAGCGTTGATTTGAATAACTATGGCTACACCTTC.

V usage is TRBV7-9 and J usage is TRBJ2-1; TRBD2 matches 11 bases. Germline V gene data show CDR1 as SEHNR and CDR2 as FQNEAQ (reference sequence). This CDR3 spans 16 amino acids. V shed 5 bases, J shed 2 bases, and the junction held 5 bases outside the gene matches. The CDR3 sequence: CASSPSSGGTYNEQFF. As DNA, the CDR3 is TGTGCCAGCAGCCCCTCTAGCGGGGGGACCTACAATGAGCAGTTCTTC.

This clone was picked up a small number of times. This rearrangement joins TRBV9 to TRBJ1-2; possible D gene TRBD1, 6 bases. Germline CDR1 is SGDLS and CDR2 is YYNGEE. The CDR3 has 16 amino acids. Trimming removed 2 bases from V and 8 bases from J, with 22 bases in between. Written as DNA, the CDR3 is TGTGCCAGCAGCGTTGGGGGCCAGGTAGTCTCTCGAGGCTACACCTTC. This encodes CASSVGGQVVSRGYTF.

The V and J genes are TRBV30 and TRBJ1-1, with D perhaps matching TRBD1 (5 bases). The CDR3 is 14 amino acids. Germline CDR1 reads GTSNPN; CDR2 reads SVGIG (reference sequence). V gave up 0 bases and J gave up 4 bases, with 12 bases separating them. The CDR3 loop is CAWSVTVASTEAFF. CDR3 sequence (DNA): TGTGCCTGGAGTGTGACAGTCGCGTCCACTGAAGCTTTCTTT.

The table lists this clone with a few counts. This rearrangement joins TRBV4-1 to TRBJ1-2; tentative D call: TRBD1 (6 bases). V was pared by 1 base and J by 4 bases, with 16 bases between. CDR3 length: 16 residues. Germline V lookup: CDR1 MGHRA, CDR2 YSYEKL. CDR3 region: CASSQARRGQGYGYTF. Written as DNA, the CDR3 is TGCGCCAGCAGCCAAGCCCGGCGGGGGCAGGGCTATGGCTACACCTTC.